These 6 T cell receptor beta chains were sequenced from one sample in a study of cytomegalovirus exposure and HLA in healthy donors. Produced via immunoSEQ multiplex PCR; TCRdb's table is partial and in-frame only. The table lists over 200,000 clones, 90% of them singletons. Specimen: PBMCs. Every receptor here comes from a woman younger than 35 in good health and CMV-seronegative.

In DNA form, the CDR3 reads TGTGCCAGCAGCCCGGGACTAGCGCACACAGATACGCAGTATTTT. Protein product: CASSPGLAHTDTQYF. The V call is TRBV5-4, the J call TRBJ2-3, with TRBD2 identical over 10 bases. The ends lost 4 bases at V and 2 bases at J; junction bases unmatched: 4. The CDR3 runs to 15 residues. CDR1 and CDR2 from the germline V gene are SGHNT and YYREEE (reference sequence).

The chain joins TRBV5-1 to TRBJ1-4; weak D call: TRBD1 (5 bases). V dropped 1 base and J dropped 3 bases, with 7 bases sitting between them. The CDR3 is 14 residues long. Germline lookup yields CDR1 SGHRS and CDR2 YFSETQ. The CDR3 region has the DNA TGCGCCAGCAGCTTGTGGGGGGCTAATGAAAAACTGTTTTTT. It yields the protein CASSLWGANEKLFF. The entire variable domain, with the rest obtained from reference TRBV5-1 and TRBJ1-4, is as follows: KAGVTQTPRYLIKTRGQQVTLSCSPISGHRSVSWYQQTPGQGLQFLFEYFSETQRNKGNFPGRFSGRQFSNSRSEMNVSTLELGDSALYLCASSLWGANEKLFFGSGTQLSVL.

The chain combines TRBV7-6 with TRBJ2-7, with 8 bases identical to TRBD2. Germline-derived CDR1 and CDR2 are SGHVS and FNYEAQ. The CDR3 extends over 16 amino acids. V trimming: 6 bases; J trimming: 3 bases; junction bases outside the gene matches: 13. The CDR3 here is CASSLREGGLGYEQYF. CDR3 nucleotides: TGTGCCAGCAGTCTCCGGGAGGGGGGACTGGGCTACGAGCAGTACTTC.

The gene calls are TRBV27 and TRBJ1-2; D unclear. V lost 0 bases, J lost 6 bases, and 14 bases lay in between. This CDR3 has 15 residues. The germline CDR1 and CDR2 sequences are MNHEY and SMNVEV (reference sequence). CDR3 nucleotides: TGTGCCAGCAGTTTATCGATAGGAGGGCGAAATGGCTACACCTTC. It specifies CASSLSIGGRNGYTF.

This chain uses TRBV5-1 with TRBJ2-1; the match to TRBD2 covers 9 bases. J lost 5 bases, V lost 4 bases, and 16 bases had no gene match. CDR1 SGHRS and CDR2 YFSETQ come from the germline V gene. The CDR3 covers 18 residues. The CDR3 DNA reads TGCGCCAGCAGCCCCAAAGGGGGGGCTAGCGGGACCAACAATGAGCAGTTCTTC. This gives the protein CASSPKGGASGTNNEQFF.

The rearrangement joins TRBV6-6 to TRBJ1-1, with D unresolved. Germline V CDR1 and CDR2: MNHNY, SVGAGI (reference sequence). V lost 6 bases and J lost 7, with 18 bases in between. The CDR3 contains 14 residues. The DNA for the CDR3 is TGTGCCAGCAGCCAACGGGATAGCACCCTTGAAGCTTTCTTT. This translates into CASSQRDSTLEAFF.